A selection of T cell receptor beta chains follows, all from one sample in a study of blood T cell repertoires in COVID-19. Using immunoSEQ multiplex PCR, the repertoire was profiled, and TCRdb retains in-frame clones only, with some absent. The sample lists fewer than 85,000 clones; more than 75% were seen once. Sequencing was carried out using peripheral blood. These receptors were obtained from a woman at least 80 years old with active or convalescent COVID-19. Both conserved end residues are part of each CDR3. Fields, in order: V gene, J gene, D gene, CDR3 length, clone size, CDR3 DNA, CDR3 protein. The D gene is left open where the match is weak. The size entry is marked missing in some rows and otherwise reads once, few, many or a size class.

TRBV6-2/TRBV6-3,TRBJ2-2,NA,14,NA,TGTGCCAGCAGCTCAGGACTGTTCACCGGGGAGCTGTTTTTT,CASSSGLFTGELFF
TRBV6-2/TRBV6-3,TRBJ1-1,TRBD1,13,once,TGTGCCAGCAGTTACAACAGGGGCGCTGAAGCTTTCTTT,CASSYNRGAEAFF
TRBV7-6,TRBJ2-7,TRBD1,15,NA,TGTGCCAGCAGCAAGACAGGGTTGGGGCAATACGAGCAGTACTTC,CASSKTGLGQYEQYF
TRBV6-2/TRBV6-3,TRBJ1-5,NA,17,NA,TGTGCCAGCAGTACCCTTGGGCCAGCGACTATACGGCAGCCCCAGCATTTT,CASSTLGPATIRQPQHF
TRBV7-2,TRBJ2-5,NA,13,once,TGTGCCAGCAGTAAAGAGTACCAAGAGACCCAGTACTTC,CASSKEYQETQYF
TRBV14,TRBJ1-2,TRBD1,15,few,TGTGCCAGCAGCCTCACATCCGGACAGGGTGGTGGCTACACCTTC,CASSLTSGQGGGYTF
TRBV6-2/TRBV6-3,TRBJ1-1,NA,14,few,TGTGCCAGCAGTTTCGGCAGGTTGAGCACTGAAGCTTTCTTT,CASSFGRLSTEAFF
TRBV9,TRBJ2-1,TRBD2,13,NA,TGTGCCAGCAGCCGCATAGCGGGGGGGCCTCTGTTCTTC,CASSRIAGGPLFF
TRBV5-4,TRBJ1-2,TRBD1,15,few,TGTGCCAGCAGCTTGGATACAGGGGTAGGCTATGGCTACACCTTC,CASSLDTGVGYGYTF
TRBV19,TRBJ2-5,TRBD1,18,NA,TGTGCCAGCCTTCATACTGGTGGACAGGCTTACATCAAAGAGACCCAGTACTTC,CASLHTGGQAYIKETQYF
TRBV2,TRBJ1-3,TRBD1,16,NA,TGTGCCAGCAGTGAAGGCACAGGGGCCTTTGGAAACACCATATATTTT,CASSEGTGAFGNTIYF
TRBV19,TRBJ2-5,NA,15,NA,TGTGCCAGTTCAATAGTGGACAGAATCCAAGAGACCCAGTACTTC,CASSIVDRIQETQYF
TRBV7-9,TRBJ2-1,NA,13,NA,TGTGCCAGCGAGATAAACCACTACAATGAGCAGTTCTTC,CASEINHYNEQFF
TRBV9,TRBJ1-5,NA,14,NA,TGTGCCAGCAGCGTTTGGGGAGTCAATCAGCCCCAGCATTTT,CASSVWGVNQPQHF
TRBV7-2,TRBJ2-2,TRBD2,17,NA,TGTGCCAGCAGCTTAGTTGCGGGGGGCCCGAACACCGGGGAGCTGTTTTTT,CASSLVAGGPNTGELFF
TRBV29-1,TRBJ2-5,TRBD2,14,NA,TGCAGCGCTTTGACCGGGACTAGCTTCCAGACCCAGTACTTC,CSALTGTSFQTQYF
TRBV7-2,TRBJ1-2,NA,14,NA,TGTGCCAGCAGCTTATTCCCGACAAACTATGGCTACACCTTC,CASSLFPTNYGYTF
TRBV5-4,TRBJ2-3,TRBD1,16,NA,TGTGCCAGCAGCAATAACGACAGGGGGCGAACAGATACGCAGTATTTT,CASSNNDRGRTDTQYF
TRBV18,TRBJ2-3,TRBD2,17,NA,TGTGCCAGCTCACCAAGGCTAGCGGACCCTAGCACAGATACGCAGTATTTT,CASSPRLADPSTDTQYF
TRBV3-1/TRBV3-2,TRBJ1-5,TRBD1,15,NA,TGTGCCAGCAGCCTCGGGACAGGGGGTTCTCAGCCCCAGCATTTT,CASSLGTGGSQPQHF
TRBV6-2/TRBV6-3,TRBJ2-5,NA,13,once,TGTGCCAGCAGTAACAGGGAGTGGGAGACCCAGTACTTC,CASSNREWETQYF
TRBV7-3,TRBJ1-1,NA,15,few,TGTGCCAGCAGCTTATGGGGAGGGGAGAATGGTGAAGCTTTCTTT,CASSLWGGENGEAFF
TRBV4-3,TRBJ2-2,NA,13,NA,TGCGCCAGCAGCCAAGGGGTCAGCGAGGAGCTGTTTTTT,CASSQGVSEELFF
TRBV9,TRBJ2-1,TRBD2,13,NA,TGTGCCAGCAGCACTGGGACTAGCGGTGAGCAGTTCTTC,CASSTGTSGEQFF
TRBV4-3,TRBJ2-2,NA,16,few,TGCGCCAGCAGCCAAGTCGCACAGGCCGGCACCGGGGAGCTGTTTTTT,CASSQVAQAGTGELFF
TRBV11-3,TRBJ2-1,NA,16,few,TGTGCCAGCAGCTTAAGACGAGGGAGCTCCTACAATGAGCAGTTCTTC,CASSLRRGSSYNEQFF
TRBV27,TRBJ2-7,NA,13,NA,TGTGCCAGCAGTCCCCACAGGATCTACGAGCAGTACTTC,CASSPHRIYEQYF
TRBV20-1,TRBJ2-7,NA,11,NA,TGCAGTGCTAGAGCTCCAGACGAGCAGTACTTC,CSARAPDEQYF
TRBV6-5,TRBJ1-5,NA,14,NA,TGTGCCAGCAGTTACACCAGGAACAATCAGCCCCAGCATTTT,CASSYTRNNQPQHF
TRBV5-6,TRBJ2-1,TRBD2,19,few,TGTGCCAGCAGCTTGAAGAATATTCGGGGGGGCCTCTCCTACAATGAGCAGTTCTTC,CASSLKNIRGGLSYNEQFF
TRBV3-1/TRBV3-2,TRBJ1-5,TRBD1,15,NA,TGTGCCAGCAGCCAAGATGTACAGGGGAGTCAGCCCCAGCATTTT,CASSQDVQGSQPQHF
TRBV30,TRBJ2-7,TRBD1,14,NA,TGTGCCTGGAGTTCAGGGGGATACTCCTACGAGCAGTACTTC,CAWSSGGYSYEQYF
TRBV7-2,TRBJ1-1,NA,15,NA,TGTGCCAGCAGCTTAGGTGCAGGGTGGGACACTGAAGCTTTCTTT,CASSLGAGWDTEAFF
TRBV7-3,TRBJ1-2,TRBD1,13,NA,TGTGCCAGCAGCTGGGGACAGGGTATTGGCTACACCTTC,CASSWGQGIGYTF
TRBV27,TRBJ1-6,NA,13,NA,TGTGCCAGCAGTTTACGGGAGGATTCACCCCTCCACTTT,CASSLREDSPLHF